These T cell receptor beta chains were read from a single sample in a study of blood T cell repertoires in COVID-19. Assay used: immunoSEQ multiplex PCR; TCRdb lists only in-frame clones, some missing. Here the sample spans fewer than 90,000 clones, about 83% being singletons. Sequencing used peripheral blood. These TCRs come from a human donor in a cohort sampled during active COVID-19. The CDR3 runs from the conserved cysteine through the conserved F or W. D genes are given only for firm matches. The size of a clone is reported for some rows only, either as once, few or many, or as a class for expanded clones.

D gene: TRBD1
V gene: TRBV2
J gene: TRBJ2-5
clone size: .
CDR3 protein: CASSPDRVGQETQYF
CDR3 DNA: TGTGCCAGCAGCCCCGACAGGGTGGGTCAAGAGACCCAGTACTTC

D gene: .
V gene: TRBV24-1
J gene: TRBJ2-1
clone size: once
CDR3 protein: CATSDRTGREVNEQFF
CDR3 DNA: TGTGCCACCAGTGACCGAACGGGAAGAGAGGTCAATGAGCAGTTCTTC

D gene: .
V gene: TRBV7-3
J gene: TRBJ2-2
clone size: once
CDR3 protein: CASSASWPPNTGELFF
CDR3 DNA: TGTGCCAGCAGCGCATCATGGCCCCCGAACACCGGGGAGCTGTTTTTT

D gene: .
V gene: TRBV12-3/TRBV12-4
J gene: TRBJ2-1
clone size: .
CDR3 protein: CASSLLRYNEQFF
CDR3 DNA: TGTGCCAGCAGTTTACTGCGATACAATGAGCAGTTCTTC

D gene: TRBD2
V gene: TRBV7-9
J gene: TRBJ2-3
clone size: .
CDR3 protein: CASLAGEFGTDTQYF
CDR3 DNA: TGTGCCAGCCTGGCGGGAGAGTTTGGCACAGATACGCAGTATTTT

D gene: .
V gene: TRBV28
J gene: TRBJ2-5
clone size: once
CDR3 protein: CASSLLRDGETQYF
CDR3 DNA: TGTGCCAGCAGTTTACTGAGGGATGGGGAGACCCAGTACTTC

D gene: .
V gene: TRBV28
J gene: TRBJ1-4
clone size: .
CDR3 protein: CASSRPGIHGEKLFF
CDR3 DNA: TGTGCCAGCAGTCGCCCCGGGATACATGGGGAAAAACTGTTTTTT

D gene: .
V gene: TRBV15
J gene: TRBJ1-5
clone size: .
CDR3 protein: CATARDRRRNQPQHF
CDR3 DNA: TGTGCCACCGCTAGAGACAGGCGCCGCAATCAGCCCCAGCATTTT

D gene: .
V gene: TRBV28
J gene: TRBJ1-2
clone size: .
CDR3 protein: CASSRTDNYGYTF
CDR3 DNA: TGTGCCAGCAGTCGGACAGATAACTATGGCTACACCTTC

D gene: .
V gene: TRBV30
J gene: TRBJ1-6
clone size: .
CDR3 protein: CAWTQRQASSYNSPLHF
CDR3 DNA: TGTGCCTGGACCCAGCGACAGGCGAGCTCCTATAATTCACCCCTCCACTTT

D gene: .
V gene: TRBV6-1
J gene: TRBJ2-5
clone size: .
CDR3 protein: CASSENYQETQYF
CDR3 DNA: TGTGCCAGCAGTGAAAACTACCAAGAGACCCAGTACTTC

D gene: TRBD2
V gene: TRBV7-9
J gene: TRBJ2-1
clone size: .
CDR3 protein: CAGRGGSIEQFF
CDR3 DNA: TGTGCCGGGCGTGGCGGGAGTATTGAGCAGTTCTTC

D gene: .
V gene: TRBV7-2
J gene: TRBJ2-5
clone size: few
CDR3 protein: CASSFGLIETQYF
CDR3 DNA: TGTGCCAGCAGCTTCGGACTCATAGAGACCCAGTACTTC

D gene: .
V gene: TRBV11-2
J gene: TRBJ2-4
clone size: .
CDR3 protein: CASSLGRTVAKNIQYF
CDR3 DNA: TGTGCCAGCAGCTTAGGGCGGACAGTAGCCAAAAACATTCAGTACTTC

D gene: .
V gene: TRBV28
J gene: TRBJ1-4
clone size: .
CDR3 protein: CASSSDRFNEKLFF
CDR3 DNA: TGTGCCAGCAGTTCGGACAGATTTAATGAAAAACTGTTTTTT

D gene: .
V gene: TRBV21-1
J gene: TRBJ2-2
clone size: .
CDR3 protein: CASSYRQGDTGELFF
CDR3 DNA: TGTGCCAGCAGCTACAGACAGGGGGACACCGGGGAGCTGTTTTTT

D gene: TRBD2
V gene: TRBV10-3
J gene: TRBJ2-3
clone size: .
CDR3 protein: CAIKGLAGEDTQYF
CDR3 DNA: TGTGCCATCAAAGGGCTAGCGGGAGAAGATACGCAGTATTTT

D gene: TRBD2
V gene: TRBV27
J gene: TRBJ2-1
clone size: .
CDR3 protein: CASSFGRGTYNEQFF
CDR3 DNA: TGTGCCAGCAGTTTCGGGAGGGGTACCTACAATGAGCAGTTCTTC

D gene: TRBD2
V gene: TRBV2
J gene: TRBJ2-1
clone size: .
CDR3 protein: CASSTTGLGVEQFF
CDR3 DNA: TGTGCCAGCTCAACAACGGGACTAGGAGTTGAGCAGTTCTTC

D gene: .
V gene: TRBV6-1
J gene: TRBJ1-5
clone size: .
CDR3 protein: CASSEEAVGSQPQHF
CDR3 DNA: TGTGCCAGCAGTGAAGAAGCGGTCGGGAGTCAGCCCCAGCATTTT

D gene: TRBD1
V gene: TRBV19
J gene: TRBJ2-3
clone size: .
CDR3 protein: CASSVWDRGFADTQYF
CDR3 DNA: TGTGCCAGTAGTGTTTGGGACAGGGGGTTTGCAGATACGCAGTATTTT

D gene: .
V gene: TRBV19
J gene: TRBJ1-1
clone size: .
CDR3 protein: CASNPRGRVTEAFF
CDR3 DNA: TGTGCCAGCAACCCCAGGGGTCGGGTCACTGAAGCTTTCTTT

D gene: .
V gene: TRBV18
J gene: TRBJ1-4
clone size: .
CDR3 protein: CASSLLEDSRTNEKLFF
CDR3 DNA: TGTGCCAGCTCGCTACTAGAGGACAGTAGAACTAATGAAAAACTGTTTTTT

D gene: .
V gene: TRBV29-1
J gene: TRBJ2-5
clone size: .
CDR3 protein: CSVGGAQETQYF
CDR3 DNA: TGCAGCGTTGGTGGGGCCCAAGAGACCCAGTACTTC

D gene: TRBD1
V gene: TRBV5-6
J gene: TRBJ2-3
clone size: few
CDR3 protein: CASSATGRLGTDTQYF
CDR3 DNA: TGTGCCAGCAGCGCGACAGGGAGATTAGGGACAGATACGCAGTATTTT

D gene: .
V gene: TRBV15
J gene: TRBJ2-2
clone size: .
CDR3 protein: CATSRDLGGRELFF
CDR3 DNA: TGTGCCACCAGCAGAGATCTCGGAGGCCGGGAGCTGTTTTTT

D gene: TRBD1
V gene: TRBV27
J gene: TRBJ1-1
clone size: .
CDR3 protein: CASSFNRGLGKNTEAFF
CDR3 DNA: TGTGCCAGCAGTTTTAACAGGGGCTTGGGTAAGAACACTGAAGCTTTCTTT

D gene: TRBD2
V gene: TRBV27
J gene: TRBJ2-4
clone size: .
CDR3 protein: CASRGLGGGKNIQYF
CDR3 DNA: TGTGCCAGCAGGGGGCTCGGCGGGGGGAAAAACATTCAGTACTTC

D gene: .
V gene: TRBV28
J gene: TRBJ1-2
clone size: .
CDR3 protein: CASGDAQGGNYGYTF
CDR3 DNA: TGTGCCAGCGGGGACGCCCAGGGAGGTAACTATGGCTACACCTTC

D gene: .
V gene: TRBV20-1
J gene: TRBJ2-3
clone size: .
CDR3 protein: CSASSRADHTDTQYF
CDR3 DNA: TGCAGTGCTAGTTCCCGAGCGGACCACACAGATACGCAGTATTTT

D gene: .
V gene: TRBV28
J gene: TRBJ2-1
clone size: .
CDR3 protein: CASQRTEGINEQFF
CDR3 DNA: TGTGCCAGCCAGAGGACAGAAGGGATTAATGAGCAGTTCTTC

D gene: TRBD2
V gene: TRBV4-2
J gene: TRBJ2-7
clone size: .
CDR3 protein: CASSPSVAGSYEQYF
CDR3 DNA: TGTGCCAGCAGCCCTAGCGTAGCGGGTTCCTACGAGCAGTACTTC

D gene: .
V gene: TRBV7-8
J gene: TRBJ2-5
clone size: .
CDR3 protein: CASSLVGLKETQYF
CDR3 DNA: TGTGCCAGCAGCTTAGTTGGGCTTAAAGAGACCCAGTACTTC

D gene: .
V gene: TRBV5-5
J gene: TRBJ2-6
clone size: .
CDR3 protein: CASSLWARSGANVLTF
CDR3 DNA: TGTGCCAGCAGCTTGTGGGCCAGATCTGGGGCCAACGTCCTGACTTTC

D gene: .
V gene: TRBV28
J gene: TRBJ1-5
clone size: .
CDR3 protein: CASRPGTLIQPQHF
CDR3 DNA: TGTGCCAGCAGGCCCGGGACATTAATTCAGCCCCAGCATTTT

D gene: .
V gene: TRBV3-1/TRBV3-2
J gene: TRBJ2-7
clone size: few
CDR3 protein: CASSHHQGNEQYF
CDR3 DNA: TGTGCCAGCAGCCATCATCAGGGTAACGAGCAGTACTTC

D gene: TRBD1
V gene: TRBV30
J gene: TRBJ2-5
clone size: .
CDR3 protein: CAWSFPGIGTAGQTQYF
CDR3 DNA: TGTGCCTGGAGTTTCCCCGGAATAGGGACAGCCGGCCAGACCCAGTACTTC

D gene: TRBD2
V gene: TRBV5-4
J gene: TRBJ2-2
clone size: .
CDR3 protein: CASSDGTSGRYGELFF
CDR3 DNA: TGTGCCAGCAGTGACGGGACTAGCGGGAGGTACGGGGAGCTGTTTTTT

D gene: TRBD2
V gene: TRBV7-8
J gene: TRBJ2-7
clone size: .
CDR3 protein: CASSPTLAESSYEQYF
CDR3 DNA: TGTGCCAGCAGCCCGACACTAGCGGAGAGCTCCTACGAGCAGTACTTC

D gene: TRBD1
V gene: TRBV6-4
J gene: TRBJ2-2
clone size: .
CDR3 protein: CASSPQGAGGELFF
CDR3 DNA: TGTGCCAGCAGCCCTCAGGGGGCTGGCGGGGAGCTGTTTTTT

D gene: TRBD2
V gene: TRBV5-1
J gene: TRBJ2-1
clone size: .
CDR3 protein: CASKIAGVGVGEQFF
CDR3 DNA: TGCGCCAGTAAAATAGCGGGAGTGGGGGTCGGTGAGCAGTTCTTC

D gene: TRBD1
V gene: TRBV6-5
J gene: TRBJ2-5
clone size: .
CDR3 protein: CASSTGQFQETQYF
CDR3 DNA: TGTGCCAGCAGTACGGGACAGTTTCAAGAGACCCAGTACTTC

D gene: .
V gene: TRBV28
J gene: TRBJ1-3
clone size: .
CDR3 protein: CASSFSRAGNTIYF
CDR3 DNA: TGTGCCAGCAGTTTTAGCAGGGCCGGAAACACCATATATTTT

D gene: TRBD2
V gene: TRBV6-5
J gene: TRBJ2-7
clone size: few
CDR3 protein: CASSYEAGVFYEQYF
CDR3 DNA: TGTGCCAGCAGTTACGAAGCGGGGGTTTTCTACGAGCAGTACTTC

D gene: .
V gene: TRBV2
J gene: TRBJ2-7
clone size: .
CDR3 protein: CASTVKAGVLSEQYF
CDR3 DNA: TGTGCCAGCACCGTTAAGGCAGGGGTATTAAGTGAGCAGTACTTC

D gene: TRBD1
V gene: TRBV29-1
J gene: TRBJ2-7
clone size: .
CDR3 protein: CSVVAGGSYEQYF
CDR3 DNA: TGCAGCGTTGTAGCAGGGGGCTCCTACGAGCAGTACTTC

D gene: TRBD1
V gene: TRBV4-2
J gene: TRBJ1-5
clone size: .
CDR3 protein: CASSQGTGVYNQPQHF
CDR3 DNA: TGTGCCAGCAGCCAAGGGACAGGGGTCTACAATCAGCCCCAGCATTTT

D gene: .
V gene: TRBV4-1
J gene: TRBJ1-1
clone size: .
CDR3 protein: CASSQVFRFGGANTEAFF
CDR3 DNA: TGCGCCAGCAGCCAAGTTTTCAGGTTCGGCGGGGCGAACACTGAAGCTTTCTTT

D gene: TRBD1
V gene: TRBV2
J gene: TRBJ1-5
clone size: .
CDR3 protein: CASSVGQGYQPQHF
CDR3 DNA: TGTGCCAGCAGCGTCGGACAGGGCTATCAGCCCCAGCATTTT